The present TCR beta chain was sequenced within a study of shared clonotypes between healthy human individuals. Across the study: CD8 memory received one plate per donor, CD8 naive two, CD4 memory three and CD4 naive three.

The germline V gene has CDR1 WNHNN and CDR2 SYGVQD (reference sequence). With 4 bases removed from V and 7 bases from J, the gap between germline ends came to 16 bases. This CDR3 comprises 15 residues. Sequencing used immunoSEQ multiplex PCR; TCRdb keeps in-frame clones, though not all of them. The profile shows under 550,000 clones, 96% of them singletons. Findings and limits, study-wide: Against clonotypes common to all four donors, non-shared ones had lower generation probabilities. The sharing of roughly 5% of naive CD4 clonotypes was seen across several donors.

CD45RA-negative memory and CD45RA+ naive subsets were split from the CD4+ cells. This clone was detected once. Antigen specificity is unknown. The rearrangement joins TRBV10-1 to TRBJ2-2; perhaps TRBD1 as D (5 bases). The TCR sequence derives from a woman aged 30 to 39 in good health. Sample: naive CD4+ T cells sorted from blood. Sample subset: CD45RA+ positively selected. The CDR3 reads CASSGGRENRGELFF. The CDR3 DNA reads as TGCGCCAGCAGTGGCGGCAGGGAAAATCGCGGGGAGCTGTTTTTT.